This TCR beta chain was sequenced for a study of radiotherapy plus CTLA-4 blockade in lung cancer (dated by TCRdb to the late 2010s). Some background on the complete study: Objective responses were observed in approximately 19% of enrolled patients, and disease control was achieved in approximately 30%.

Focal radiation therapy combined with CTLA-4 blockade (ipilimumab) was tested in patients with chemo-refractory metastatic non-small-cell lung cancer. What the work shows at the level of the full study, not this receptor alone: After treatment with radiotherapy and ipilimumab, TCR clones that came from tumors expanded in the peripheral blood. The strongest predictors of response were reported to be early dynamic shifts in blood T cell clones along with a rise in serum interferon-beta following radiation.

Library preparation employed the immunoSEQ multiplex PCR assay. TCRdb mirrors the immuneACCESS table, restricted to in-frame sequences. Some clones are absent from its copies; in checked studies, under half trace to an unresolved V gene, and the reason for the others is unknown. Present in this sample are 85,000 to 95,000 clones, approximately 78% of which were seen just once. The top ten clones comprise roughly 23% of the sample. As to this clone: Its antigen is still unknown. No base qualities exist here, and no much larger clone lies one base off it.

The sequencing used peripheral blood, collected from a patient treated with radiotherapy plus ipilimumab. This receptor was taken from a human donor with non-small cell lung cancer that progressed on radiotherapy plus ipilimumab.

The CDR3 corresponds to CATSRKLQGPNEQYF. The nucleotides read TGTGCCACCAGCAGGAAATTACAGGGACCCAACGAGCAGTACTTC. The chain uses TRBV15 and TRBJ2-7, and perhaps TRBD1 as D gene, on 6 matching bases. The CDR3 has 15 amino acids, counting the end cysteine and phenylalanine. CDR3 DNA is the only sequence kept; it has 45 bases, read in frame from the first base. Trimming takes 3 bases from V and 5 bases from J, and the germline ends sit 17 bases apart. CDR1 and CDR2, looked up from the germline V gene (reference sequence), are LNHNV and YYDKDF.